This T cell receptor (beta chain) derives from a study of shared clonotypes between healthy human individuals. Study-wide findings and caveats: Only blood samples were collected, and tissue repertoires likely differ.

V was shortened by 2 bases and J by 1 base, with 11 bases between the two germline ends. Germline lookup yields CDR1 KGHSH and CDR2 LQKENI. This CDR3 is built from 15 residues. Every one of the donors was a Caucasian adult that lived in Nashville, Tennessee. Notes on this clone: Its antigen is unidentified.

Assay used: immunoSEQ multiplex PCR; TCRdb lists only in-frame clones, some missing. The table has 1.4 million to 1.5 million clones, roughly 96% seen once. Specimen: naive CD4+ T cells sorted from blood. Subset indicated: CD45RA+ positively selected. The clonotype originates from a man younger than 45 in good health. The V call is TRBV18, the J call TRBJ2-5; D is possibly TRBD1 (6 bases). The DNA for the CDR3 is TGTGCCAGCTCACCAAGGACAGACATCCAAGAGACCCAGTACTTC. Translated, it gives CASSPRTDIQETQYF. Full variable domain (missing parts from reference TRBV18 and TRBJ2-5): NAGVMQNPRHLVRRRGQEARLRCSPMKGHSHVYWYRQLPEEGLKFMVYLQKENIIDESGMPKERFSAEFPKEGPSILRIQQVVRGDSAAYFCASSPRTDIQETQYFGPGTRLLVL.